This TCR beta chain was captured in a study of cytomegalovirus exposure and HLA in healthy donors. Study results and limitations: For TCR beta chains, V- and J-gene trimming was later linked to a missense DCLRE1C variant. The HLA-A and HLA-B alleles of most subjects were reportedly predicted accurately from TCR beta sequences.

Turning to this clone: What it binds is not known.

The V gene's germline CDR1 is GTSNPN and CDR2 SVGIG (reference sequence). V was clipped by 1 base and J by 6 bases, with 19 bases between them. The CDR3 has 15 residues. Researchers ran the PCR with 60 Vbeta and 13 Jbeta primers. Original methodology: As a later analysis found, there were tens of millions of unique TCR beta chains, of which roughly 11 million were shared. Assay used: immunoSEQ multiplex PCR; TCRdb lists only in-frame clones, some missing. That table furnishes V, J and clone size, whereas the DNA furnished D and trimming. The table lists 110,000 to 150,000 clones, about 75% of them singletons.

This sequence joins TRBV30 and TRBJ2-7; TRBD2 is a possible D gene (6 bases). The material sequenced was PBMCs. This clonotype was sampled from a man aged 25 to 45 in good health and CMV-seronegative. CDR3 amino acids: CAWSGPLGSGFEQYF. The CDR3, as DNA: TGTGCCTGGAGTGGGCCCTTAGGGAGCGGGTTCGAGCAGTACTTC. The whole variable domain, remainder taken from reference TRBV30 and TRBJ2-7, is SQTIHQWPATLVQPVGSPLSLECTVEGTSNPNLYWYRQAAGRGLQLLFYSVGIGQISSEVPQNLSASRPQDRQFILSSKKLLLSDSGFYLCAWSGPLGSGFEQYFGPGTRLTVT.